This T cell receptor beta chain was recovered during a study of PD-1 blockade in mismatch repair-deficient tumors. Overall study findings and caveats: Tumor-resident clones, often absent from pretreatment blood, expanded after pembrolizumab and then contracted.

Germline V gene data show CDR1 as SGHRS and CDR2 as YFSETQ. With 6 bases clipped from V and 8 bases from J, the junction kept 14 bases outside the gene matches. The CDR3 covers 15 residues. With regard to this clone: Its matching antigen is unknown.

Using immunoSEQ multiplex PCR, the repertoire was profiled, and TCRdb retains in-frame clones only, with some absent. Among 90,000 to 130,000 clones, around three quarters were seen once, and the ten largest hold 4.7%. A few pembrolizumab responders had their TCRs sequenced. The sequences come from peripheral blood, collected more than 58 weeks after starting pembrolizumab. V usage is TRBV5-1 and J usage is TRBJ1-2; 9 nucleotides agree with TRBD1. This TCR was recovered from an adult with mismatch repair-deficient cancer. CDR3 sequence: CASNPGQGPLRGYTF. DNA of the CDR3: TGCGCCAGCAATCCGGGACAGGGCCCCTTAAGGGGCTACACCTTC.